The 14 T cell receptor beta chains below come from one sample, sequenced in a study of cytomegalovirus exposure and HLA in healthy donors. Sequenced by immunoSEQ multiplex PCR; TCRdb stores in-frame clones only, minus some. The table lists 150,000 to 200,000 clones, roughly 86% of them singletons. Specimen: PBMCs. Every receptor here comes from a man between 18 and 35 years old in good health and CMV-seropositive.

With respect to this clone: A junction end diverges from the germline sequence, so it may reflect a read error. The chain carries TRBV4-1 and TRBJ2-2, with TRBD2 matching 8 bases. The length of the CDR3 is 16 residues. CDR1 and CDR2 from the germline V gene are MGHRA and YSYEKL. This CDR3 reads CASSQPSSGHTEELFF. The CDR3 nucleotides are TGCGCCAGCAGCCAACCGTCTAGCGGGCACACCGAGGAGCTGTTTTTT.

The CDR3 sequence is CASSLDRASYEQYF. The CDR3 DNA follows: TGTGCCAGCAGCTTAGACAGGGCGTCCTACGAGCAGTACTTC. The rearrangement uses TRBV7-6 and TRBJ2-7, with D possibly matching TRBD1 (6 bases). The CDR3 loop spans 14 amino acids. The V gene lost 1 base and the J gene lost 1 base, with 8 bases spanning the gap. CDR1 and CDR2 from the germline V gene are SGHVS and FNYEAQ.

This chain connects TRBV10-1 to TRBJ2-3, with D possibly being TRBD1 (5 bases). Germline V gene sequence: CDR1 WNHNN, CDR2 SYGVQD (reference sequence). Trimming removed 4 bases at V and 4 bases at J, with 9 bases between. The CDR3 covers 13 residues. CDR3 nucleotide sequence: TGCGCCAGCAGTGGCAGGGTTGCAGATACGCAGTATTTT. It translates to CASSGRVADTQYF.

CDR3 coding DNA: TGCGCCAGCAGCTCGGGACAGGTCTCCTACAATGAGCAGTTCTTC. Protein: CASSSGQVSYNEQFF. The rearrangement uses TRBV5-1 and TRBJ2-1; TRBD1 matches at 8 bases. The CDR3 runs 15 residues. The germline gives CDR1 SGHRS, CDR2 YFSETQ. J lost 0 bases, V lost 3 bases, and 2 bases had no gene match.

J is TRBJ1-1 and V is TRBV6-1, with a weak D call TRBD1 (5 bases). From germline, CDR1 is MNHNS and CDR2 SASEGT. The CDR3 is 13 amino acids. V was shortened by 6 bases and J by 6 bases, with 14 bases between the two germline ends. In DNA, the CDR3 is TGTGCCAGCAGAGCTCAAGACAGTCCTGAAGCTTTCTTT. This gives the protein CASRAQDSPEAFF.

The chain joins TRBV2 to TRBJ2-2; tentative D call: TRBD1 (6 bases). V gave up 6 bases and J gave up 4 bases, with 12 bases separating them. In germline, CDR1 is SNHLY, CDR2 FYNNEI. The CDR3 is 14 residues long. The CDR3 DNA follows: TGTGCCAGCAGAGAGGACAGAACCACCGGGGAGCTGTTTTTT. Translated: CASREDRTTGELFF.

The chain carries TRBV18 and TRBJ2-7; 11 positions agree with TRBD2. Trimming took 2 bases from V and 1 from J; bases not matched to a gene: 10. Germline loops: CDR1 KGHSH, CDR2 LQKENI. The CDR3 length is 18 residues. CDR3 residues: CASSPSILTSGISYEQYF. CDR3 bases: TGTGCCAGCTCACCAAGTATCCTGACTAGCGGGATATCCTACGAGCAGTACTTC.

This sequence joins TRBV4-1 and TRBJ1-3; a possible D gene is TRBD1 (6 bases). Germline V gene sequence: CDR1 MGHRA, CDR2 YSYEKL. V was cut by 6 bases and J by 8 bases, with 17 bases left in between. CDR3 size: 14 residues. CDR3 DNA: TGCGCCAGCAGACACAGGGACCCGGCGGACACCATATATTTT. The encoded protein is CASRHRDPADTIYF.

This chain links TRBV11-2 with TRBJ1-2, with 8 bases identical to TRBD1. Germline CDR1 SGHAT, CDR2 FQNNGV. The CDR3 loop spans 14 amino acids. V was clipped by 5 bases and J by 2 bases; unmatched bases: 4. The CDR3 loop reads CASSRPGGNYGYTF. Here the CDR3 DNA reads TGTGCCAGCAGCCGACCAGGGGGCAACTATGGCTACACCTTC.

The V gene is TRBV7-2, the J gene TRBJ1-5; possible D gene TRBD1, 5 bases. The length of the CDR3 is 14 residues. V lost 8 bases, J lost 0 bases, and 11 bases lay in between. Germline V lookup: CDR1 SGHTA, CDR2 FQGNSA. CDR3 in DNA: TGTGCCAGCGCCGGGACTGATAGCAATCAGCCCCAGCATTTT. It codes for CASAGTDSNQPQHF.

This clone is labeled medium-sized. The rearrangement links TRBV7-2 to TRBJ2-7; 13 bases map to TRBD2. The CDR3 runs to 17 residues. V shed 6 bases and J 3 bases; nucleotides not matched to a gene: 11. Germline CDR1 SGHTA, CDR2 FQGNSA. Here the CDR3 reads CASRLGLGLAGVYEQYF. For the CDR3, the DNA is TGTGCCAGCAGACTGGGTCTAGGACTAGCGGGAGTCTACGAGCAGTACTTC. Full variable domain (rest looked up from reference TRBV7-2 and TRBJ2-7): GAGVSQSPSNKVTEKGKDVELRCDPISGHTALYWYRQSLGQGLEFLIYFQGNSAPDKSGLPSDRFSAERTGGSVSTLTIQRTQQEDSAVYLCASRLGLGLAGVYEQYFGPGTRLTVT.

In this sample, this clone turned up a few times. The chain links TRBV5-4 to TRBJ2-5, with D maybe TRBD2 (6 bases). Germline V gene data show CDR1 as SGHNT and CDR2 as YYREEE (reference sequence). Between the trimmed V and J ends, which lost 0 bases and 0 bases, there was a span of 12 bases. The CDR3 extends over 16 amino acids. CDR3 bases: TGTGCCAGCAGCTTGGACCCGGGAGTAAACCAAGAGACCCAGTACTTC. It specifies CASSLDPGVNQETQYF.

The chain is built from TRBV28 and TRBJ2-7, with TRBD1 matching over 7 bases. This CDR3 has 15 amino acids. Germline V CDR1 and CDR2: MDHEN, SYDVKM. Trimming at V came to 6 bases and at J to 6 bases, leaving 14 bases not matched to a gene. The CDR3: CASSRRGLGSSEQYF. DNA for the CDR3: TGTGCCAGCAGCCGCAGGGGGTTGGGTTCGAGCGAGCAGTACTTC.

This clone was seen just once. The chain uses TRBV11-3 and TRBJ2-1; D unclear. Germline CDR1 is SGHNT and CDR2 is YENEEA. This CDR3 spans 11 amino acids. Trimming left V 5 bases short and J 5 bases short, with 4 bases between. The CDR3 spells CASSTDNEQFF. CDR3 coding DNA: TGTGCCAGCAGCACAGACAATGAGCAGTTCTTC.